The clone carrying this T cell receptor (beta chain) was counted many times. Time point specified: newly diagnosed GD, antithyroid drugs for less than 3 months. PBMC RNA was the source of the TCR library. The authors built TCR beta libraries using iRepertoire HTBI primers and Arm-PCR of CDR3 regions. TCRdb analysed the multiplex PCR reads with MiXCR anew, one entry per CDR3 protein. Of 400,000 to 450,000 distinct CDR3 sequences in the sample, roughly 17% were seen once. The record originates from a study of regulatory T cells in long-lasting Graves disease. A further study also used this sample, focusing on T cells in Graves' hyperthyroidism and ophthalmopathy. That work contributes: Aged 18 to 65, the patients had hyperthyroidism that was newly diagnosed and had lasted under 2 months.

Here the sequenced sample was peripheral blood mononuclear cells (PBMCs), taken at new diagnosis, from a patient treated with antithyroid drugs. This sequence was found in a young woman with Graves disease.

The CDR3, as DNA: TGTGCCAGCAGCCGGGTGGCGGGAGACAATGAGCAGTTCTTC. Translated: CASSRVAGDNEQFF. The chain is built from TRBV7-9 and TRBJ2-1; 7 bases line up with TRBD2. This CDR3 contains 14 residues. The V segment lost 5 bases and the J segment 5 bases; nucleotides outside the gene matches: 6. CDR1 is SEHNR, CDR2 FQNEAQ, per germline (reference sequence).